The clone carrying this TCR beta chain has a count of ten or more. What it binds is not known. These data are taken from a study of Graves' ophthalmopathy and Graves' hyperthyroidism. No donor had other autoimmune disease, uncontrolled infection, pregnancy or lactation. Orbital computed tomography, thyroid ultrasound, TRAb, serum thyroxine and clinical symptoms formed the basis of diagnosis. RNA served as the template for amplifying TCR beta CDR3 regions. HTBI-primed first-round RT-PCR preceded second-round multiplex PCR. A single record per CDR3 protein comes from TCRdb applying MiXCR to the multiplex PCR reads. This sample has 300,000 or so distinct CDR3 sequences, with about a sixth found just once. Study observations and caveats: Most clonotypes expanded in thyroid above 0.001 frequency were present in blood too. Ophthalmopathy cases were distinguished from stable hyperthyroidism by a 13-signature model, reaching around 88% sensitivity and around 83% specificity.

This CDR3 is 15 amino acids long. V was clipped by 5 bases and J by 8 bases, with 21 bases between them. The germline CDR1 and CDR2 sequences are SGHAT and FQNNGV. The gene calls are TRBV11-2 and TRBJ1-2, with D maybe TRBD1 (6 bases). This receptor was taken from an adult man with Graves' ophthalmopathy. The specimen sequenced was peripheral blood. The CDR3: CASSQPGTTRRGYTF. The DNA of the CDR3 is TGTGCCAGCAGCCAGCCGGGGACAACGAGGCGGGGCTACACCTTC.